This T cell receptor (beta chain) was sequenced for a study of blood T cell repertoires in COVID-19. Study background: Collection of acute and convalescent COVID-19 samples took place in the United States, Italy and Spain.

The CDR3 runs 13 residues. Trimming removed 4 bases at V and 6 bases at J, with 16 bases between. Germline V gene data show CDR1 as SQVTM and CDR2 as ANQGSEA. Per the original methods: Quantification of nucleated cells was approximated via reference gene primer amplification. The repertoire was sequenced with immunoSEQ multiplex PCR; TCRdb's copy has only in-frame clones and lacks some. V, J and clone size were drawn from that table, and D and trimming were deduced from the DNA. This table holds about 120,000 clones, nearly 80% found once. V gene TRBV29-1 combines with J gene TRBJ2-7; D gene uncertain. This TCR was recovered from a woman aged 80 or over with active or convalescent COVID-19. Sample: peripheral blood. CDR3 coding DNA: TGCAGCGTTGTCCACAGTCCCTATCTCGAGCAGTACTTC. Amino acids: CSVVHSPYLEQYF.